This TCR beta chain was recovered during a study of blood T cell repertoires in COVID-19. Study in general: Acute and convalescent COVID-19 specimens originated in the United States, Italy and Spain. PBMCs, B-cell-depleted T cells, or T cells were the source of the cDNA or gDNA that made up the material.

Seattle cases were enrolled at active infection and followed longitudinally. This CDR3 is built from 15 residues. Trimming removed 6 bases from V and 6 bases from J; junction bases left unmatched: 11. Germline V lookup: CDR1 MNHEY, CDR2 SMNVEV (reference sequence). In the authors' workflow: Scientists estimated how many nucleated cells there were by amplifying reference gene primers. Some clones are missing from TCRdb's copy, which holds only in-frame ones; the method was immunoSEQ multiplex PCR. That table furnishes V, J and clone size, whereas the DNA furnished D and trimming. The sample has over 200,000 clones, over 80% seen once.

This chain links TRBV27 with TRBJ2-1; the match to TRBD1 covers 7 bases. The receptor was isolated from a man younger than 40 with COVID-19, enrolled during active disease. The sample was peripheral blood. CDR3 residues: CASRPGQFDINEQFF. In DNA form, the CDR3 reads TGTGCCAGCAGGCCGGGACAGTTCGATATCAATGAGCAGTTCTTC.